This TCR beta chain comes out of a study of blood T cell repertoires in COVID-19. At the level of the study: Sample material is recorded as cDNA or gDNA derived from T cells, B-cell-depleted T cells, or PBMCs.

Patients of the Seattle cohort, enrolled during active infection, were followed longitudinally. CDR1 and CDR2 from the germline V gene are PRHDT and FYEKMQ (reference sequence). The length of the CDR3 is 16 residues. V was pared by 2 bases and J by 3 bases, with 10 bases of the junction left unmatched. How the authors handled the data: Nucleated cell number was recorded as an estimate derived from reference gene primer amplification. TCRdb's table, derived via immunoSEQ multiplex PCR, lists solely in-frame clones and lacks some. That table gives V, J and clone size, and the DNA gave D and trimming. The table lists some 350,000 clones, 80% to 90% of them singletons.

This receptor was taken from a woman in her 50s with COVID-19, enrolled during active disease. This chain uses TRBV13 with TRBJ2-7; 7 bases are a match to TRBD2. Sequencing was carried out using peripheral blood. CDR3 in amino acids: CASSLFQLAESYEQYF. CDR3 nucleotide sequence: TGTGCCAGCAGCTTATTCCAGCTAGCGGAGAGCTACGAGCAGTACTTC.